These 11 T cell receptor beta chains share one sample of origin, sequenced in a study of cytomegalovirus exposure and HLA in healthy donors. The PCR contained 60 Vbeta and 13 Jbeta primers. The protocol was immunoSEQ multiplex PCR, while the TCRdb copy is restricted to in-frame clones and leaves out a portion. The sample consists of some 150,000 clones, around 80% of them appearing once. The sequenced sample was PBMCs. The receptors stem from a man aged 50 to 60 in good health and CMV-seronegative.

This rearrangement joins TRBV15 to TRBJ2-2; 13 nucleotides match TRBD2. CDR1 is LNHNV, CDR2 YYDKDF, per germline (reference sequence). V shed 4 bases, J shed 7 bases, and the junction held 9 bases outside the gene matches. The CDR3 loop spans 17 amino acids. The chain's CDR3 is CATSKLMTSGRNGELFF. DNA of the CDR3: TGTGCCACCAGCAAACTCATGACTAGCGGGAGGAACGGGGAGCTGTTTTTT. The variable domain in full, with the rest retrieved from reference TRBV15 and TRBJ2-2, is DAMVIQNPRYQVTQFGKPVTLSCSQTLNHNVMYWYQQKSSQAPKLLFHYYDKDFNNEADTPDNFQSRRPNTSFCFLDIRSPGLGDTAMYLCATSKLMTSGRNGELFFGEGSRLTVL.

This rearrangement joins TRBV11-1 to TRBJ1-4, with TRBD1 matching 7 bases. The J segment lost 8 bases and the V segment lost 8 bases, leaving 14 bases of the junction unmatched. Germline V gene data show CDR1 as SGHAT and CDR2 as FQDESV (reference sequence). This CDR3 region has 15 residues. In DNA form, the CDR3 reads TGTGCCAGCCGACGGCAGACAGGGAACCGCGAAAAACTGTTTTTT. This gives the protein CASRRQTGNREKLFF.

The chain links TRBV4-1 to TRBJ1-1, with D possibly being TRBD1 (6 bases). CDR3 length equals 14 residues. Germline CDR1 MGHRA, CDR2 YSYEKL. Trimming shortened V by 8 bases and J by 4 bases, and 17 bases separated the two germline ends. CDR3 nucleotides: TGCGCCAGCCGCACACAGGGTTTCGGCACTGAAGCTTTCTTT. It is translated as CASRTQGFGTEAFF.

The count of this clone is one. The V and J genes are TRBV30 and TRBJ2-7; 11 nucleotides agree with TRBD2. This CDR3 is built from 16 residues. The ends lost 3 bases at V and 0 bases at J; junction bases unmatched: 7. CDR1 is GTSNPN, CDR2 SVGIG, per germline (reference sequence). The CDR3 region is CAWSLLTSGDSYEQYF. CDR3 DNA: TGTGCCTGGAGCCTACTGACTAGCGGGGACTCCTACGAGCAGTACTTC.

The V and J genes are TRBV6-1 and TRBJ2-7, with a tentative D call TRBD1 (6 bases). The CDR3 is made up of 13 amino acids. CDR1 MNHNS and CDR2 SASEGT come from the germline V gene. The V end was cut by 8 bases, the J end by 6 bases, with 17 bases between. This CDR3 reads CASQIAGTSEQYF. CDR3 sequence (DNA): TGTGCCAGCCAGATAGCCGGGACATCCGAGCAGTACTTC.

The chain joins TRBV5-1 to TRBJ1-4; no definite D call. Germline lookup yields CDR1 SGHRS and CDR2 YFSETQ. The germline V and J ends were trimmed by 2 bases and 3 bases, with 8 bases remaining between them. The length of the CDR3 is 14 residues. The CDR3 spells CASSFSAPNEKLFF. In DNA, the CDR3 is TGCGCCAGCAGCTTTAGTGCTCCTAATGAAAAACTGTTTTTT.

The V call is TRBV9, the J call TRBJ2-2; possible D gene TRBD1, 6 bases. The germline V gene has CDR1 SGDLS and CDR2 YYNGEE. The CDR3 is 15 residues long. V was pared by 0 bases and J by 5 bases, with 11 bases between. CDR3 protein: CASSVAPRGTGELFF. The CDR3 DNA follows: TGTGCCAGCAGCGTAGCACCAAGGGGGACCGGGGAGCTGTTTTTT.

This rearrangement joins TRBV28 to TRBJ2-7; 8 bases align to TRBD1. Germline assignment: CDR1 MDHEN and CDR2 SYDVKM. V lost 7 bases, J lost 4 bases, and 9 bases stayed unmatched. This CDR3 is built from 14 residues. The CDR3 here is CASNTGTGLYEQYF. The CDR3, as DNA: TGTGCCAGCAATACCGGGACAGGCTTGTACGAGCAGTACTTC.

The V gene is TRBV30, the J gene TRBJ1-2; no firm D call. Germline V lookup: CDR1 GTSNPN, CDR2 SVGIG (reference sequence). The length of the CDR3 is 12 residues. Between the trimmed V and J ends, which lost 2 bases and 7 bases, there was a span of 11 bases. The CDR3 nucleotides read TGTGCCTGGAGTAGACAATTACGTGGCTACACCTTC. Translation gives CAWSRQLRGYTF. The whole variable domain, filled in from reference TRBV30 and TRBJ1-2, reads SQTIHQWPATLVQPVGSPLSLECTVEGTSNPNLYWYRQAAGRGLQLLFYSVGIGQISSEVPQNLSASRPQDRQFILSSKKLLLSDSGFYLCAWSRQLRGYTFGSGTRLTVV.

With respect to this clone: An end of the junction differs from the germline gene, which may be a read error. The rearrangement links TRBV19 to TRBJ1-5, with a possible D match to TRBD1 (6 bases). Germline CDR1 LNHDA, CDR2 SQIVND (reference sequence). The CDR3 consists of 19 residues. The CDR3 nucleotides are TGTGCCAGTAGTATAGATCGGGGCAGGCCAGGGGATAGCAAACAGCCCCAGCATTTT. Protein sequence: CASSIDRGRPGDSKQPQHF.

In DNA form, the CDR3 reads TGTGCCAGCAGGGCAGGGGGTGTCAATCAGCCCCAGCATTTT. It is translated as CASRAGGVNQPQHF. The chain is built from TRBV11-2 and TRBJ1-5; 7 bases fit TRBD1. Trimming removed 6 bases from V and 3 bases from J; junction bases left unmatched: 5. CDR1 is SGHAT and CDR2 is FQNNGV in the germline V gene. This CDR3 comprises 14 residues.